This record covers a single T cell receptor (beta chain). This CDR3 contains 14 residues. Trimming took 5 bases from V and 1 from J, leaving 12 bases between them. CDR1 is LNHDA and CDR2 is SQIVND in the germline V gene (reference sequence). This sample was included in a study of blood T cell repertoires in COVID-19. Source study methods: How many nucleated cells were present was estimated from reference gene primer amplification. Profiling relied on immunoSEQ multiplex PCR, and the TCRdb table lists in-frame clones only, not all of them. That table gives V, J and clone size, and the DNA gave D and trimming. The sample has around 200,000 clones, around 83% seen once.

The chain couples TRBV19 to TRBJ2-7; D is perhaps TRBD2 (6 bases). This receptor was identified in a woman aged 40 to 55 with acute or convalescent COVID-19. Material: peripheral blood. DNA of the CDR3: TGTGCCAGTAGTTTTGCGGGGTCGTCCTACGAGCAGTACTTC. It encodes CASSFAGSSYEQYF.